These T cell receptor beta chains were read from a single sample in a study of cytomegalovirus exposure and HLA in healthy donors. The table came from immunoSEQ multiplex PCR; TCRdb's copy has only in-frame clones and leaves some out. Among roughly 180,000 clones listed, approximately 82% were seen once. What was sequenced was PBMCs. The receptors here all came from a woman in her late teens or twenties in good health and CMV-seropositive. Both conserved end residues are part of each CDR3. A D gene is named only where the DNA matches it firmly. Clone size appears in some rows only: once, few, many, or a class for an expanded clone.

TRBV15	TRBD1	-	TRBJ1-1	TGTGCCACCAGCAGGCCTGGGACAGGCTGGGGGAACACTGAAGCTTTCTTT	CATSRPGTGWGNTEAFF
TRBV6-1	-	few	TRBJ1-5	TGTGCCAGCAGCCCCAAGGGGGAAAGTCAGCCCCAGCATTTT	CASSPKGESQPQHF
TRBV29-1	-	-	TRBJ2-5	TGCAGCGTTGAATTGGGTGGCCAGGGCGGTGAGACCCAGTACTTC	CSVELGGQGGETQYF
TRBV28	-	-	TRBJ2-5	TGTGCCAGCAGCCTCAGGGGCGTCAGAGAGACCCAGTACTTC	CASSLRGVRETQYF
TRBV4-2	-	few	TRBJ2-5	TGTGCCAGCAGCCAAGAGGGCAGGGTGGTAGAAGAGACCCAGTACTTC	CASSQEGRVVEETQYF
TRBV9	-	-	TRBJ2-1	TGTGCCAGCAGCGTAGCTAGGTCGGGGTCTGAAAACAATGAGCAGTTCTTC	CASSVARSGSENNEQFF
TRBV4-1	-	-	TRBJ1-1	TGCGCCAGCAGCCAAGATGGAGGGAGAGCTTTCTTT	CASSQDGGRAFF
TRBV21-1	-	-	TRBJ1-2	TGTGCCAGCAGCAAAGCGGTGAGGGACAGCGACTATGGCTACACCTTC	CASSKAVRDSDYGYTF
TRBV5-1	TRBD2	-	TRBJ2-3	TGCGCCAGCAGCTTGACTAGCGCTAGCACAGATACGCAGTATTTT	CASSLTSASTDTQYF
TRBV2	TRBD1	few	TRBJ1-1	TGTGCCAGCAGTGGACAGGGGACCACTGAAGCTTTCTTT	CASSGQGTTEAFF
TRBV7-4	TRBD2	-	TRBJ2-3	TGTGCCAGCAGGATTAGCGGGGGGACCCCAGATACGCAGTATTTT	CASRISGGTPDTQYF
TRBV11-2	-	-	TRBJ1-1	TGTGCCAGCAGCTTATTAAGAATTGGGCTTATCATGAACACTGAAGCTTTCTTT	CASSLLRIGLIMNTEAFF
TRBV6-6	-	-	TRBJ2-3	TGTGCCAGCAGAACGGGCACAGATACGCAGTATTTT	CASRTGTDTQYF
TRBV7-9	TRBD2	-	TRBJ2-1	TGTGCCAGCAGCTGGCCGTCTGGACTAGCGGACAATGAGCAGTTCTTC	CASSWPSGLADNEQFF
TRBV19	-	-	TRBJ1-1	TGTGCCAGTAGTCCAGTCTACAGGGCAGGCGGATCCACTGAAGCTTTCTTT	CASSPVYRAGGSTEAFF
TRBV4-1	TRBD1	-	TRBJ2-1	TGCGCCAGCAGCCAAGGCAGGGGGAGCGACCGCTCCTACAATGAGCAGTTCTTC	CASSQGRGSDRSYNEQFF
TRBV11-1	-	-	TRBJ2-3	TGTGCCAGCAGCTTTGAGCTCCTCAAGCCGCCGCAGTATTTT	CASSFELLKPPQYF
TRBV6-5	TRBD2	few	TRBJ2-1	TGTGCCAGCAGTTACTCCGCTAGCGGGGGCTACAATGAGCAGTTCTTC	CASSYSASGGYNEQFF
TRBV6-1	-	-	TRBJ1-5	TGTGCCAGCAGTGAAGCGGGGGCAGAAATCGCACAGCCCCAGCATTTT	CASSEAGAEIAQPQHF
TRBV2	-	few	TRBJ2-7	TGTGCCAGCCAACGCGGCGGACAAACCTACGAGCAGTACTTC	CASQRGGQTYEQYF
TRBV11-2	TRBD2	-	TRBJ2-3	TGTGCCAGCAGCTTACACGGGGGGAGAGGAGATACGCAGTATTTT	CASSLHGGRGDTQYF
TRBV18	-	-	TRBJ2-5	TGTGCCAGCTCACCACGTTTGACAGACAAAGAGACCCAGTACTTC	CASSPRLTDKETQYF
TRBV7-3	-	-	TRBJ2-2	TGTGCCAGCAGCTTATCGGGTAGCGAGGTCGGGGAGCTGTTTTTT	CASSLSGSEVGELFF
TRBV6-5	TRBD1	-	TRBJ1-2	TGTGCCAGCAGTTACTCAGGGGACAGGGTGATTGATGGCTACACCTTC	CASSYSGDRVIDGYTF
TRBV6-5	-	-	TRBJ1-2	TGTGCCAGCAGTTACTTAGGGGCGAACGATGGCTACACCTTC	CASSYLGANDGYTF
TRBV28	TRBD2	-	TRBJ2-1	TGTGCCAGCAGTTCCCCCCTAGCGGGGGGTTTCAATGAGCAGTTCTTC	CASSSPLAGGFNEQFF
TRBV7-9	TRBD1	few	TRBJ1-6	TGTTCCAGCAGCTTATCGAGGGGGCGATCTTTTAATTCACCCCTCCACTTT	CSSSLSRGRSFNSPLHF
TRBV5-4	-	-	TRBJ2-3	TGTGCCAGCAGCAGGGACACCACAGATACGCAGTATTTT	CASSRDTTDTQYF
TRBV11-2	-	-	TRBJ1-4	TGTGCCAGCAGCACTCTCCGAGGTCGTACGAATGAAAAACTGTTTTTT	CASSTLRGRTNEKLFF
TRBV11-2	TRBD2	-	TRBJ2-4	TGTGCCAGCAGCTTAGATCCCCCTGGAGCGGGGGCTAGAATTCAGTACTTC	CASSLDPPGAGARIQYF
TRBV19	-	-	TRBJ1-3	TGTGCCAGTAGTATTACGTCAGATGGAAACACCATATATTTT	CASSITSDGNTIYF
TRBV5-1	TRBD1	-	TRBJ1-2	TGCGCCAGCAGCTTGCAGACAGGGGGCGCGATCTACACCTTC	CASSLQTGGAIYTF
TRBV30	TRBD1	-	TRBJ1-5	TGTGCCTGGAGTGTAGGGGTTGCAGGGGGCCAGCAGCCCCAGCATTTT	CAWSVGVAGGQQPQHF
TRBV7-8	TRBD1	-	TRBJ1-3	TGTGCCAGCAGCTTCGGGACAGGGTTTGGAAACACCATATATTTT	CASSFGTGFGNTIYF
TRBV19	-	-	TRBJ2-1	TGTGCCAGTAGGACGGGGCGGGACTACAATGAGCAGTTCTTC	CASRTGRDYNEQFF
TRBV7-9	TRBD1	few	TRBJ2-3	TGTGCCAGCAGCCATGGGACAGGGGAATCGGATACGCAGTATTTT	CASSHGTGESDTQYF
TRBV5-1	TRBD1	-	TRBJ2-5	TGCGCCAGCAGCTTTCGACAGGGCGGGGAGACCCAGTACTTC	CASSFRQGGETQYF
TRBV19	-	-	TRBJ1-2	TGTGCCAGTAGATCCGGGACAACCCAAAGTAGGGGCTACACCTTC	CASRSGTTQSRGYTF
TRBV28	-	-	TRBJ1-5	TGTGCCAGCAGTTTGGGCGGGGACAATCAGCCCCAGCATTTT	CASSLGGDNQPQHF
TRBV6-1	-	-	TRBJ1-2	TGTGCCAGCAGAACCAACGGGCCGGGGAAATATGGCTACACCTTC	CASRTNGPGKYGYTF
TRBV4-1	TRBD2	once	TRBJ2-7	TGCGCCAGCAGGAGATTAGCGGGGGCACGAAACTACGAGCAGTACTTC	CASRRLAGARNYEQYF
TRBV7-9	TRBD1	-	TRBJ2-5	TGTGCCAGCAGCCCGAGGACAGGGGGCAGGCAAGAGACCCAGTACTTC	CASSPRTGGRQETQYF
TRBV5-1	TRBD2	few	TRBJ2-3	TGCGCCAGCAGCTCCGATTTATCAGCGGGGACGCAGTATTTT	CASSSDLSAGTQYF
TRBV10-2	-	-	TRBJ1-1	TGCGCCAACCTAGACTTAGCCGGGAGGGAGATGCCCACTGAAGCTTTCTTT	CANLDLAGREMPTEAFF
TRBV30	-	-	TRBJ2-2	TGTGCCTGGAGCCGACAGGTGGACACCGGGGAGCTGTTTTTT	CAWSRQVDTGELFF
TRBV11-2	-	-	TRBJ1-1	TGTGCCAGCAGCTTGGGGCAGCCGAACACTGAAGCTTTCTTT	CASSLGQPNTEAFF
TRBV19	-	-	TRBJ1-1	TGTGCCAGTAGTATTTCAGGGCCTAACACTGAAGCTTTCTTT	CASSISGPNTEAFF
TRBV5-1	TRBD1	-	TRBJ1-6	TGCGCCAGCAGCTTGGGCCCGACAGGGAATAATTCACCCCTCCACTTT	CASSLGPTGNNSPLHF
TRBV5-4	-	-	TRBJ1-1	TGTGCCAGCAGCTTGGTCCCGGGATTGAACACTGAAGCTTTCTTT	CASSLVPGLNTEAFF
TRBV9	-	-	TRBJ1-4	TGTGCCAGCAGCGTATCAGGGATGCATGAAAAACTGTTTTTT	CASSVSGMHEKLFF
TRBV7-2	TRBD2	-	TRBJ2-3	TGTGCCAGCAGCTTCTCTTTAGCGGGGGGTCCAGATACGCAGTATTTT	CASSFSLAGGPDTQYF
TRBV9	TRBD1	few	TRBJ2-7	TGTGCCAGCAGCGTTGGGACAGGGGCCTTCTACGAGCAGTACTTC	CASSVGTGAFYEQYF